The 31 T cell receptor beta chains presented below share a single source sample, sequenced in a study of T cells in Graves' hyperthyroidism and ophthalmopathy. Regions amplified from RNA transcripts were the TCR beta CDR3 regions. In the first-round RT-PCR of the TCR CDR3, the HTBI primer set was used. TCRdb fed the multiplex PCR reads into MiXCR, producing one record per CDR3 protein. The repertoire holds hundreds of thousands of distinct CDR3 sequences, with approximately 15% as singletons. The material sequenced was blood. All receptors come from a woman younger than 35 with Graves' hyperthyroidism.

About this clonotype: This may stem from a read error, because a much larger clone lies one nucleotide away. The genes are TRBV6-1 and TRBJ2-1; no clear D. Germline V gives CDR1 MNHNS, CDR2 SASEGT. The CDR3 extends over 13 amino acids. V gave up 5 bases and J gave up 2 bases, with 7 bases separating them. The chain's CDR3 is CASSQLPYNEQFF. Written as DNA, the CDR3 is TGTGCCAGCAGTCAGCTCCCCTACAATGAGCAGTTCTTC.

The genes are TRBV25-1 and TRBJ2-5; D is unclear. Trimming left V 0 bases short and J 4 bases short, with 6 bases between. This CDR3 has 13 residues. Germline loops: CDR1 MGHDK, CDR2 SYGVNS. CDR3 amino acids: CASSEYIRETQYF. DNA for the CDR3: TGTGCCAGCAGTGAATATATACGAGAGACCCAGTACTTC.

The table lists this clonotype with many counts. V gene TRBV20-1 combines with J gene TRBJ2-1; TRBD2 matches at 11 bases. The length of the CDR3 is 16 residues. The V and J ends lost 0 bases and 3 bases, in that order; junction bases with no gene match: 4. CDR1 is DFQATT and CDR2 is SNEGSKA in the germline V gene (reference sequence). In DNA form, the CDR3 reads TGCAGTGCTAGAGATGTGGGACTAGCGGACTACAATGAGCAGTTCTTC. This sequence encodes CSARDVGLADYNEQFF.

The V gene is TRBV20-1, the J gene TRBJ1-1, with D unclear. The CDR3 runs to 12 residues. Trimming removed 7 bases from V and 0 bases from J, with 9 bases in between. Per the germline V gene, CDR1 is DFQATT and CDR2 is SNEGSKA (reference sequence). CDR3 bases: TGCAGTGGGATAGGGCTGAACACTGAAGCTTTCTTT. It specifies CSGIGLNTEAFF.

J is TRBJ2-3 and V is TRBV28, with TRBD1 matching over 8 bases. The length of the CDR3 is 18 residues. V shed 7 bases, J shed 0 bases, and the junction held 15 bases outside the gene matches. Germline V gives CDR1 MDHEN, CDR2 SYDVKM. The CDR3 region has the DNA TGTGCCAGCACCCAATCCTACCTGACAGGGGATAGCACAGATACGCAGTATTTT. Amino acids: CASTQSYLTGDSTDTQYF.

The table lists this clonotype with a few counts. The J gene is TRBJ1-4, the V gene TRBV29-1, with TRBD1 identical over 10 bases. The germline gives CDR1 SQVTM, CDR2 ANQGSEA. With V trimmed by 7 bases and J by 8 bases, 13 bases remained unmatched. This CDR3 spans 15 amino acids. The DNA of the CDR3 is TGCAGCGCCAAACCAGGGACAGGGGTTAACGAAAAACTGTTTTTT. This encodes CSAKPGTGVNEKLFF.

This clonotype was recorded at least ten times. The chain is built from TRBV30 and TRBJ2-1; weak D call: TRBD2 (5 bases). This CDR3 is built from 13 residues. Germline V gene sequence: CDR1 GTSNPN, CDR2 SVGIG (reference sequence). CDR3 nucleotides: TGTGCTTCAAACCAGCGGAACTACAATGAGCAGTTCTTC. The encoded protein is CASNQRNYNEQFF.

This chain uses TRBV6-1 with TRBJ1-2, with 7 bases lining up with TRBD1. The V segment lost 7 bases and the J segment 7 bases; nucleotides outside the gene matches: 12. Germline assignment: CDR1 MNHNS and CDR2 SASEGT. The CDR3 length is 14 residues. CDR3 sequence (DNA): TGTGCCAGCATATCCTACGACAGGGTCGCTGGCTACACCTTC. Its protein product is CASISYDRVAGYTF.

This clonotype was recorded a few times. The chain links TRBV5-1 to TRBJ2-7; 9 bases line up with TRBD1. Germline V lookup: CDR1 SGHRS, CDR2 YFSETQ. Trimming at V came to 4 bases and at J to 2 bases, leaving 10 bases not matched to a gene. The CDR3 is made up of 16 amino acids. DNA for the CDR3: TGCGCCAGCAGCCGCACACGCGGACAGGGGACCTACGAGCAGTACTTC. Amino acid sequence: CASSRTRGQGTYEQYF.

This clonotype has just a few counts. The chain employs TRBV28 and TRBJ2-3; 8 bases agree with TRBD2. This CDR3 is 17 amino acids long. With 6 bases clipped from V and 1 base from J, the junction kept 12 bases outside the gene matches. The germline gives CDR1 MDHEN, CDR2 SYDVKM. CDR3 bases: TGTGCCAGCAGATTTTCCCGGGAGGGACGACGCACAGATACGCAGTATTTT. It translates to CASRFSREGRRTDTQYF.

This clonotype was detected only a few times. The chain employs TRBV27 and TRBJ1-1, with 9 bases that match TRBD1. CDR1 and CDR2 (germline): MNHEY, SMNVEV (reference sequence). The length of the CDR3 is 13 residues. The junction had 4 bases not matched to a gene; V was cut back by 7 bases and J by 4 bases. In DNA, the CDR3 is TGTGCCAGCACCTCGACAGGGGGCACTGAAGCTTTCTTT. It codes for CASTSTGGTEAFF.

The chain couples TRBV20-1 to TRBJ2-3; D is unresolved. The CDR3 consists of 12 residues. Germline CDR1 and CDR2: DFQATT and SNEGSKA (reference sequence). V lost 4 bases, J lost 3 bases, and 8 bases lay in between. The CDR3 sequence is CSAIRGTDTQYF. CDR3 DNA sequence: TGCAGTGCTATTCGTGGTACAGATACGCAGTATTTT.

This clonotype appeared many times. J is TRBJ2-1 and V is TRBV28; TRBD1 might be the D (6 bases). Germline-derived CDR1 and CDR2 are MDHEN and SYDVKM. V lost 6 bases to trimming and J lost 5 bases, with 11 bases between them. This CDR3 region has 13 residues. The CDR3 sequence is CASRQGANNEQFF. The CDR3 DNA follows: TGTGCCAGCAGACAGGGCGCCAACAATGAGCAGTTCTTC.

V gene TRBV5-5 combines with J gene TRBJ2-3, with 8 bases fitting TRBD2. Germline values: CDR1 SGHKS, CDR2 YYEKEE (reference sequence). Trimming took 2 bases from V and 6 from J; bases not matched to a gene: 8. The CDR3 is made up of 15 amino acids. CDR3 in amino acids: CASSFQSGSGDTQYF. In nucleotides, the CDR3 is TGTGCCAGCAGCTTTCAAAGCGGGAGTGGGGATACGCAGTATTTT.

The chain uses TRBV7-9 and TRBJ1-1, with D possibly being TRBD1 (5 bases). Looked up from germline, CDR1 is SEHNR and CDR2 is FQNEAQ (reference sequence). This CDR3 region has 14 residues. V lost 3 bases and J lost 5, with 13 bases in between. CDR3 amino acids: CASSLGGVWTEAFF. The CDR3 DNA reads as TGTGCCAGCAGCTTGGGGGGAGTATGGACTGAAGCTTTCTTT.

In this sample, this clonotype turned up a few times. The chain combines TRBV9 with TRBJ2-2, with no clear D. This CDR3 comprises 12 residues. Germline CDR1 SGDLS, CDR2 YYNGEE. V lost 7 bases to trimming and J lost 6 bases, with 10 bases between them. CDR3 sequence: CASALGSGELFF. The CDR3 DNA reads TGTGCCAGCGCCCTAGGATCCGGGGAGCTGTTTTTT.

This clonotype was seen ten or more times. The genes are TRBV20-1 and TRBJ2-3; weak D call: TRBD1 (5 bases). V was trimmed by 6 bases and J by 1 base, leaving 20 bases between them. Germline lookup yields CDR1 DFQATT and CDR2 SNEGSKA (reference sequence). The CDR3 is 16 residues long. CDR3 DNA sequence: TGCAGTGCCCGCCCCGCAGGGCGGATTGGCACAGATACGCAGTATTTT. It yields the protein CSARPAGRIGTDTQYF.

As to this clonotype: Being one base from a much bigger clone, this may be a read error. This chain connects TRBV30 to TRBJ1-2; 12 positions agree with TRBD1. Unmatched junction bases numbered 11, after V lost 6 bases and J lost 6 bases. The germline V gene encodes CDR1 GTSNPN and CDR2 SVGIG (reference sequence). This CDR3 spans 15 amino acids. CDR3 bases: TGTGCCTGCAGTCTCGGGACAGGGGGCACAAATGGCTACACCTTC. Its protein product is CACSLGTGGTNGYTF.

The gene calls are TRBV14 and TRBJ1-6, with TRBD1 matching 7 bases. Germline V gene sequence: CDR1 SGHDN, CDR2 FVKESK. V lost 3 bases, J lost 7 bases, and 15 bases stayed unmatched. The CDR3 consists of 18 residues. The CDR3 sequence: CASSHYIKGAARNSPLHF. Here the CDR3 DNA reads TGTGCCAGCAGCCACTATATCAAGGGGGCCGCGAGGAATTCACCCCTCCACTTT.

V and J are TRBV6-1 and TRBJ1-2; D is perhaps TRBD1 (5 bases). Trimming stripped 10 bases from V and 3 bases from J, with 15 bases between. Germline loops: CDR1 MNHNS, CDR2 SASEGT. CDR3 length equals 13 residues. The CDR3 nucleotides are TGTGCCACCACCCTTGAGACAGACTATGGCTACACCTTC. Translation: CATTLETDYGYTF.

The chain combines TRBV29-1 with TRBJ2-4; tentative D call: TRBD1 (6 bases). Germline values: CDR1 SQVTM, CDR2 ANQGSEA. V lost 3 bases and J 5 bases, leaving 14 bases between the germline ends. The CDR3 has 14 amino acids. The CDR3 DNA reads as TGCAGCGTTGATACGGGACGGACAGAAAACATTCAGTACTTC. Translated: CSVDTGRTENIQYF.

The sample holds many counts of this clonotype. The rearrangement joins TRBV5-8 to TRBJ2-3; TRBD2 matches 9 bases. V was clipped by 1 base and J by 2 bases; unmatched bases: 8. The CDR3 consists of 17 residues. Germline V lookup: CDR1 SGHTS, CDR2 YDEGEE. CDR3 in amino acids: CASSLNSAGGYTDTQYF. The CDR3 coding sequence is TGTGCCAGCAGCTTGAATTCGGCGGGAGGGTACACAGATACGCAGTATTTT.

The chain uses TRBV20-1 and TRBJ1-5; D is undetermined. Germline values: CDR1 DFQATT, CDR2 SNEGSKA (reference sequence). CDR3 length: 17 amino acids. V gave up 2 bases and J gave up 4 bases, with 21 bases separating them. CDR3 loop: CSARPLRGRLRNQPQHF. The CDR3 bases are TGCAGTGCTAGACCCCTCAGAGGGCGGTTGAGGAATCAGCCCCAGCATTTT.

This clonotype was seen at least ten times. The genes are TRBV12-3 or TRBV12-4 and TRBJ2-3, with D possibly being TRBD2 (6 bases). The CDR3 runs to 14 residues. V was cut by 2 bases and J by 6 bases, with 12 bases left in between. CDR3 bases: TGTGCCAGCAGTTTATTCGGGAGTGTGGATACGCAGTATTTT. Protein: CASSLFGSVDTQYF.

In its sample, this clonotype was seen many times. CDR3 protein: CASREGGSPLHF. The CDR3 DNA follows: TGTGCCAGCAGAGAAGGAGGTTCACCCCTCCACTTT. The rearrangement uses TRBV13 and TRBJ1-6; D is unclear. Trimming took off 6 bases at V and 9 bases at J, with 9 bases between the two ends. Germline CDR1 is PRHDT and CDR2 is FYEKMQ (reference sequence). The length of the CDR3 is 12 residues. The variable domain in full, with the rest retrieved from reference TRBV13 and TRBJ1-6, is AAGVIQSPRHLIKEKRETATLKCYPIPRHDTVYWYQQGPGQDPQFLISFYEKMQSDKGSIPDRFSAQQFSDYHSELNMSSLELGDSALYFCASREGGSPLHFGNGTRLTVT.

This chain uses TRBV6-2 or TRBV6-3 with TRBJ2-7; D possibly corresponds to TRBD2 (6 bases). The germline gives CDR1 MNHEY, CDR2 SVGEGT. The V and J ends lost 10 bases and 6 bases respectively, with 13 bases between them. The CDR3 contains 11 residues. CDR3 in DNA: TGTGCCACCCGGAGGGCCGGCGAGCAGTACTTC. Translated: CATRRAGEQYF.

This clonotype was seen ten or more times. The CDR3 nucleotides read TGTGCCAGCAGCCTGCTGCCGGGACAGGGAATTCCCTCCTACAATGAGCAGTTCTTC. Translating it yields CASSLLPGQGIPSYNEQFF. The gene calls are TRBV14 and TRBJ2-1; 9 bases are a match to TRBD1. CDR1 SGHDN and CDR2 FVKESK come from the germline V gene. The CDR3 contains 19 residues. The trim removed 4 bases at V and 0 bases at J, leaving 13 bases unmatched.

The chain uses TRBV7-9 and TRBJ2-2, with D tentatively TRBD2 (6 bases). Trimming cost V 5 bases and J 2 bases, with 15 bases left between them. The V gene's germline CDR1 is SEHNR and CDR2 FQNEAQ (reference sequence). The CDR3 has 16 residues. This CDR3 reads CASSGISGANTGELFF. DNA for the CDR3: TGTGCCAGCAGCGGGATTAGCGGAGCTAACACCGGGGAGCTGTTTTTT. The variable domain in full, completed from reference TRBV7-9 and TRBJ2-2, reads DTGVSQNPRHKITKRGQNVTFRCDPISEHNRLYWYRQTLGQGPEFLTYFQNEAQLEKSRLLSDRFSAERPKGSFSTLEIQRTEQGDSAMYLCASSGISGANTGELFFGEGSRLTVL.

This clonotype has a count of ten or more. The chain links TRBV11-3 to TRBJ1-2; D is unclear. The CDR3 sequence is 13 residues long. CDR1 and CDR2 from the germline V gene are SGHNT and YENEEA. V was cut by 5 bases and J by 8 bases, with 15 bases left in between. The CDR3 sequence: CASSPDQDWGYTF. CDR3 nucleotide sequence: TGTGCCAGCAGCCCAGACCAGGACTGGGGCTACACCTTC.

At least ten counts were recorded for this clonotype. The chain combines TRBV6-1 with TRBJ2-7; D may match TRBD1 or TRBD2 (5 bases each). The CDR3 spans 18 residues. Germline values: CDR1 MNHNS, CDR2 SASEGT. Trimming took 4 bases from V and 9 from J, leaving 31 bases between them. The CDR3: CASSGSGAQTYWPPVQYF. The CDR3 DNA reads as TGTGCCAGCAGTGGATCCGGGGCCCAAACTTACTGGCCCCCCGTGCAGTACTTC.

This clonotype was counted at least ten times. The CDR3 is CASSDSGTEINYGYTF. In DNA, the CDR3 is TGTGCCAGCAGTGATTCCGGGACGGAGATTAACTATGGCTACACCTTC. The chain joins TRBV25-1 to TRBJ1-2, with a possible D match to TRBD1 (5 bases). The CDR3 extends over 16 amino acids. V dropped 3 bases and J dropped 1 base, with 15 bases sitting between them. Germline loops: CDR1 MGHDK, CDR2 SYGVNS.